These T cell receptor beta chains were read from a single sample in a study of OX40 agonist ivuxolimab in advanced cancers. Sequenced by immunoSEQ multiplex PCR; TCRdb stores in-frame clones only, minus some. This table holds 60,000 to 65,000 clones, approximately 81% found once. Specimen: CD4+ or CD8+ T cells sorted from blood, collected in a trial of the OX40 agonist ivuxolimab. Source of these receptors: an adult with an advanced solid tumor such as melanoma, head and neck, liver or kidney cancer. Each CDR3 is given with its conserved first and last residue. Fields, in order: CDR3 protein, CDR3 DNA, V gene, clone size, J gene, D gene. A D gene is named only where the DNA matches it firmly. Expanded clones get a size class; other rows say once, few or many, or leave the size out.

CAIRPGRGGETQYF,TGTGCCATCAGGCCGGGCCGGGGCGGAGAGACCCAGTACTTC,TRBV10-3,.,TRBJ2-5,.
CASTETEDYGYTF,TGTGCCAGCACCGAGACAGAAGACTATGGCTACACCTTC,TRBV21-1,.,TRBJ1-2,.
CASSPRAQSGNTIYF,TGTGCCAGCAGCCCTCGGGCCCAATCTGGAAACACCATATATTTT,TRBV7-9,once,TRBJ1-3,.
CASSRPGLGYTF,TGTGCCAGCAGTCGCCCAGGATTAGGCTACACCTTC,TRBV27,few,TRBJ1-2,.
CASSPLDRGTQYF,TGCGCCAGCAGCCCCTTAGACCGAGGTACGCAGTATTTT,TRBV5-1,.,TRBJ2-3,.
CASSLLRGRQQYF,TGTGCCAGCAGCTTATTGAGGGGCAGGCAGCAGTACTTC,TRBV13,.,TRBJ2-7,.
CASSLALGTDTQYF,TGTGCCAGCAGCTTAGCGCTAGGCACAGATACGCAGTATTTT,TRBV7-8,.,TRBJ2-3,.
CASSLLAGDTGELFF,TGTGCCAGCAGCCTCCTAGCGGGAGATACCGGGGAGCTGTTTTTT,TRBV7-2,.,TRBJ2-2,TRBD2
CASSFRTGDTGELFF,TGTGCCAGCAGCTTTAGGACAGGGGACACCGGGGAGCTGTTTTTT,TRBV7-2,.,TRBJ2-2,TRBD1
CASSLAREKLFF,TGTGCCAGCAGCTTAGCAAGAGAAAAACTGTTTTTT,TRBV7-9,.,TRBJ1-4,.
CAWSPHENTEAFF,TGTGCCTGGAGTCCCCATGAGAACACTGAAGCTTTCTTT,TRBV30,.,TRBJ1-1,.
CASNYRSGGETQYF,TGTGCCAGTAATTATCGATCAGGAGGAGAGACCCAGTACTTC,TRBV19,.,TRBJ2-5,.
CASSPGQDYSEAFF,TGTGCCAGCAGTCCAGGACAGGATTATTCTGAAGCTTTCTTT,TRBV5-4,.,TRBJ1-1,TRBD1